This paragraph reports one T cell receptor (beta chain). No cognate antigen has been identified for it. Base qualities were left out, and no much larger clone turns up one base away. This entry comes from a study of cytomegalovirus exposure and HLA in healthy donors (dated by TCRdb to the late 2010s). In terms of the full investigation: According to an earlier analysis of around 600 of the donors, about 170 million T cells yielded 90 million to 130 million unique TCR beta sequences and 276 Gb of sequence data. An early release that covered some 640 HLA-typed donors contained about 300 gigabases of sequencing data and 85 million to 100 million unique TCR sequences. The genetic ancestry cluster associated with self-reported Caucasian donors included over 65% of the approximately 410 genotyped donors. The study aimed to test whether signatures of past pathogen exposure could be identified by cataloging public T cell receptors. The study profiled the T cell repertoires of 550 to 700 subjects by immunosequencing and related them to cytomegalovirus serostatus. In addition to the first cohort of 666 subjects, a separate validation cohort of approximately 130 different subjects was used. High-throughput TCR immunosequencing, statistical association of individual TCRs with disease status, and machine learning were combined to predict cytomegalovirus infection status. In a later analysis, previously published TCR beta repertoires from several hundred donors were re-analyzed and high-resolution HLA genotyping was added so that TCR occurrence patterns could be studied. The later analysis used no new phenotypic data to find candidate immune exposures, relying instead on TCR beta sequences and their occurrence across donors. An earlier analysis of approximately 580 of the donors used high-throughput TCR beta sequencing to judge whether each TCR beta V gene segment behaved as functional or pseudogenic. Donor age, sex, ethnicity and CMV serostatus were compiled together with the repertoire data. A later genetic analysis used genome-wide SNP genotypes for 398 of the 666 donors, treating that subset as a discovery cohort. All discovery cohort repertoires had been generated using a single sequencing platform. HLA typing included class I and class II loci at four-digit resolution. Typing coverage varied by locus: roughly 629-630 donors for A, B, C, DRB1 and DQB1; around 560 for DQA1; more than 600 for DPA1; more than 450 for DPB1. Roughly five DR-DQ haplotypes were handled as single units for association and clustering, since linkage in the cohort was strong. Across approximately 420 genotyped donors of the cohort, an average of about 240,000 unique TCR beta nucleotide sequences per donor were sequenced, and roughly 20% of those sequences were non-productive. On the study overall, not on this receptor specifically: In an earlier analysis of approximately 590 of the donors, most TCR beta V segments were observed in productive rearrangements about 87% or about 30% of the time, broadly matching IMGT annotations. Several of the top co-occurrence clusters appeared to be linked to parvovirus B19, influenza, CMV and Epstein-Barr virus, according to a later analysis. In a later analysis, HLA-associated TCR beta chains were found to be more clonally expanded and to have lower generation probabilities than equally common non-associated chains. Cytomegalovirus status was reported to be diagnosed by the classifier with high specificity and sensitivity in both the original and validation cohorts. Approximately 16 rarely observed V segments, including chromosome 9 orphons, were excluded from the earlier analysis of several hundred of the donors because counts were too low. Assigning TCR associations to individual alleles was difficult when HLA alleles, especially DR and DQ, strongly co-occurred. Linkage disequilibrium might explain the correlated functional status among segregating V segments, but an unknown experimental factor could not be excluded. A later genetic analysis reported fewer N-insertions in productive TCRs among donors in an Asian-associated ancestry cluster than the roughly 720-donor mean. In a later analysis, over 15,000 TCR beta sequences were associated with specific HLA alleles at a false discovery rate of 0.05. The authors suggested that the approach could potentially be generalized to other disease states and immunological phenotypes. Some IMGT-functional V segments, including TRBV6-2 and TRBV6-3, could not be told apart with the 87-base-pair reads, so those segments were excluded. In a later analysis, the rate of TCR association differed among HLA loci, with DRB1 alleles having the most associated TCRs and HLA-C alleles having the fewest. Three of the identified cytomegalovirus-associated TCR beta chains were confirmed in vitro to be specific for cytomegalovirus antigens. In a later analysis, most CMV-associated TCR beta chains were found to appear HLA-restricted, with HLA associations seemingly driven largely by CMV exposure. A cluster of highly shared sequence variants was judged likely to be a technical artifact of the sequencing pipeline. Across donors, most TCR sequences were observed very rarely, whereas some public TCRs were present in many individuals. The study listed 164 TCR beta chains as associated with cytomegalovirus. Only TCR beta chains were sequenced in this cohort, and the absence of alpha or paired-chain data limited detectable features. In a later genetic analysis, a missense DCLRE1C variant was associated with V-gene and J-gene trimming of TCR beta chains, and the association was replicated in an independent cohort. Because some donors lacked HLA typing at each locus, the association tests relied only on the typed subset. A further reported finding was that TCR beta sequences accurately predicted the HLA-A and HLA-B alleles for most subjects in the first cohort. The only immune exposure information available for the cohort was CMV serostatus. Roughly uniform sequencing depth across donors was assumed in presence/absence analyses, although this assumption may not hold.

At the junction V is shortened by 1 base and J by 8 bases; bases outside the gene matches: 8. Inclusive of the bounding cysteine and phenylalanine, the CDR3 is 15 residues long. The CDR3 DNA has 45 bases and is translated from base 1. Sequences SGHRS (CDR1) and YFSETQ (CDR2) are obtained from the germline V gene. The cohort comprised several hundred healthy bone marrow donors. All cohort members were sampled while nominally healthy, although unrecorded immune exposures were likely present. The donor tested CMV seronegative, placing the donor among the 350 or so seronegative members of the cohort. Every donor gave a peripheral blood sample, and the peripheral blood mononuclear cells from that sample were used for TCR beta sequencing. Genomic DNA extraction from the blood cell samples was performed with the Qiagen DNeasy Blood Extraction Kit. The protocol used for the library was the immunoSEQ multiplex PCR assay. For the multiplex PCR, a mixture combining 60 forward primers for TCR Vbeta segments and 13 reverse primers for TCR Jbeta segments was used. Amplification of the CDR3 region of rearranged TCR beta genes was performed with a multiplex PCR assay on genomic DNA. The amplified TCR beta libraries were sequenced on the Illumina HiSeq System as 87-base-pair reads. Processing in the source paper ran as follows. In a later analysis, roughly 80 million unique TCR beta chains were counted across the 650 to 750 repertoires, and approximately 11 million of these chains were shared by at least two donors. Raw reads were error-corrected and collapsed into unique sequences by a nearest-neighbor algorithm in which closely related sequences were merged to remove PCR and sequencing errors. CDR3 sequences were aligned to IMGT reference sequences to assign V, D and J gene segments. For a sequence to be retained, at least a six-nucleotide match to both a V gene segment and a J gene segment was required. Rearrangements were called productive when the CDR3 lacked stop codons and stayed in frame with V and J; all others were non-productive. Following IMGT convention, CDR3 was defined as the stretch from the second conserved V-encoded cysteine up to the conserved J-encoded phenylalanine. Sequences without an unambiguous match to a single V gene segment were excluded from the earlier analysis of 450 to 750 of the donors. In an earlier analysis of 587 of the donors, a V segment was called functional when productive rearrangements were above 56.7%, and segregating when the standard deviation between donors exceeded 5%. A statistical classification framework was built to diagnose cytomegalovirus status from the catalog of TCR beta chain sequences. In a later analysis, V and J genes were assigned by comparing TCR nucleotide sequences against IMGT/GENE-DB human TR gene sequences. The TCRdist pipeline was used in a later analysis to assign CDR3 sequences and most-parsimonious VDJ recombination scenarios. In a later analysis, each TCR beta chain was defined by its CDR3 amino acid sequence together with its V-gene family, and reads without a unique V-gene family were excluded. A later analysis removed 500 to 600 highly shared, low-generation-probability nucleotide sequences to deal with suspected cross-contamination and a sequencing artifact. In a later analysis, a clonal expansion index was calculated for each public chain from normalized within-repertoire ranks of inferred template counts. Generation probabilities in a later analysis came from a VDJ recombination model fitted to out-of-frame rearrangements, and those results were checked against IGoR. In a later analysis, hypergeometric tests were used to score TCR-TCR, TCR-HLA and TCR-CMV co-occurrence, with a repertoire-size bias correction applied to TCR pairs. False discovery rates were estimated in a later analysis by permuting HLA or CMV assignments 20 times. In a later analysis, co-occurring TCRs were grouped using DBSCAN, with TCRdist sequence similarity added in when clustering inside HLA-allele-positive subsets. Co-occurrence clustering excluded repertoires with fewer than 30,000 or more than 120,000 public chains, plus five with anomalous nucleotide sharing. Here the immuneACCESS table is served through TCRdb, limited to in-frame sequences with V and J called. Missing clones are a known gap in these copies; in checked studies unresolved V genes cover under half, and the rest lacks a known reason. V, J and clone size are those of that table, while D and trimming were read from the DNA. This sample holds 150,000 to 160,000 clones; approximately 81% were observed only once. Together, the top ten hold approximately 2.5% of the sample.

The chain links TRBV5-1 with TRBJ2-1, with 8 central nucleotides matching TRBD2. The sequencing sample was made of PBMCs. The receptor comes from a woman between 18 and 29 years old in good health and CMV-seronegative. The CDR3 reads as follows: CASSLYGGGRDEQFF. The sequenced DNA: TGCGCCAGCAGCTTGTACGGGGGGGGGCGGGATGAGCAGTTCTTC.